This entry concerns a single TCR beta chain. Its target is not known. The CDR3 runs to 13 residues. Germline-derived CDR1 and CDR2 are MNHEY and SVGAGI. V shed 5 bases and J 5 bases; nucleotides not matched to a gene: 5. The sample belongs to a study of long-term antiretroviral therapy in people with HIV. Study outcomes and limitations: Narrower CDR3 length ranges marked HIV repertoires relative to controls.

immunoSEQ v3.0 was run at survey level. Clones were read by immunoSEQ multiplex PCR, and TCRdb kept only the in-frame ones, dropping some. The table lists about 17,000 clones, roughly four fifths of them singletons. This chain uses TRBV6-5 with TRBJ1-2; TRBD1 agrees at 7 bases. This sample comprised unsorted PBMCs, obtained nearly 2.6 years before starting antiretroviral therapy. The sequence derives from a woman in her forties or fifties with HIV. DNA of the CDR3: TGTGCCAGCAGTAGGGACAGACAATATGGCTACACCTTC. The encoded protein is CASSRDRQYGYTF.